Listed here are 30 T cell receptor beta chains from one sample, sequenced in a study of tumor-infiltrating lymphocytes in glioblastoma multiforme. TCRB libraries came from RNA via three nested multiplex PCR rounds. TCRdb re-derived calls from the multiplex PCR reads in MiXCR, one entry per CDR3 protein. The table has about 11,000 distinct CDR3 sequences, approximately 75% seen once; the top ten hold about 40%. The sequenced material came from brain tumor tissue. The receptor source for this set is a male donor with glioblastoma.

The chain carries TRBV12-3 or TRBV12-4 and TRBJ2-3, with D possibly called TRBD1 or TRBD2 (5 bases each). This CDR3 is built from 12 residues. V was shortened by 6 bases and J by 5 bases, with 9 bases between the two germline ends. The CDR3 coding sequence is TGTGCCAGCAGCGGGACGGGAGATACGCAGTATTTT. Its translation is CASSGTGDTQYF.

The table lists this clonotype with a few counts. The chain has TRBV11-2 and TRBJ1-4; no clear D gene. Germline V gene lookup returns CDR1 SGHAT and CDR2 FQNNGV. V lost 6 bases to trimming and J lost 6 bases, with 14 bases between them. The CDR3 is made up of 14 amino acids. The CDR3 loop reads CASSLITSHEKLFF. The CDR3 DNA is TGTGCCAGCAGTCTCATTACTTCTCATGAAAAACTGTTTTTT.

The V and J genes are TRBV11-2 and TRBJ2-1; a possible D gene is TRBD1 (5 bases). The CDR3 extends over 17 amino acids. The V end lost 1 base, the J end lost 9 bases, and 22 bases lay between the germline ends. Germline V gives CDR1 SGHAT, CDR2 FQNNGV. DNA of the CDR3: TGTGCCAGCAGCTTAGCCGTAAGGGGTCCTCCGCGCATTGAGCAGTTCTTC. Protein: CASSLAVRGPPRIEQFF.

In regard to this clonotype: One end of the junction fails to match germline, which may point to a read error. The J gene is TRBJ2-3, the V gene TRBV10-2; possibly TRBD1 or TRBD2 for D (5 bases each). This CDR3 is 15 amino acids long. Germline V gene lookup returns CDR1 WSHSY and CDR2 SAAADI. Written as DNA, the CDR3 is TGCGCCAGCGGTGAGGCACGGGCCGGGGCAGATACGCAGTATTTC. Protein sequence: CASGEARAGADTQYF.

Concerning this clonotype itself: The junction and the germline gene differ at one end; a read error may be behind it. The CDR3 region is CSARDRRGRNTGELFF. The CDR3 DNA sequence: TGCAGTGCTAGAGATCGTCGTGGGAGGAACACCGGGGAGTTGTTTTTT. The genes are TRBV20-1 and TRBJ2-2; a possible D gene is TRBD2 (6 bases). CDR1 and CDR2 from the germline V gene are DFQATT and SNEGSKA (reference sequence). This CDR3 spans 16 amino acids.

In regard to this clonotype: This is likely a read error, given that the CDR3 carries no conserved phenylalanine or tryptophan at its end. No DNA is shown, since the ends of the CDR3 on it are uncertain; the CDR3 is the one TCRdb lists. The chain employs TRBV29-1 and TRBJ2-2; the listed D gene, TRBD1, was not tested against the DNA. The CDR3 sequence runs 13 residues, both termini included. The V gene's germline CDR1 is SQVTM and CDR2 ANQGSEA. The CDR3 loop reads CSARTANTGELLI.

The chain employs TRBV12-3 or TRBV12-4 and TRBJ2-5; D unclear. This CDR3 region has 8 residues. The V gene lost 7 bases and the J gene lost 6 bases, with 0 bases spanning the gap. CDR3 nucleotide sequence: TGTGCCAGCAAGACCCAGTACTTC. Translation: CASKTQYF.

As to this clonotype: Its ends do not fully match the called genes, so a read error is possible. V gene TRBV20-1 combines with J gene TRBJ2-1; D is unclear. The CDR3 covers 14 residues. The V gene's germline CDR1 is DFQATT and CDR2 SNEGSKA (reference sequence). Here the CDR3 reads CNARDRVSYNEQFF. CDR3 DNA: TGCAATGCTAGAGATCGGGTCTCCTACAATGAGCAGTTCTTC.

This clonotype occurred a few times. The genes are TRBV6-2 or TRBV6-3 and TRBJ2-5; no definite D call. The CDR3 has 14 residues. Per the germline V gene, CDR1 is MNHEY and CDR2 is SVGEGT. V lost 4 bases to trimming and J lost 2 bases, with 11 bases between them. CDR3 amino acids: CASSWTAFQETQYF. CDR3 coding DNA: TGTGCCAGCAGTTGGACGGCATTTCAAGAGACCCAGTACTTC.

In the case of this clonotype: This clone may be a read error of a much larger clone one base away. The chain joins TRBV19 to TRBJ1-5, with a tentative D call TRBD1 (6 bases). There are 15 residues in the CDR3. Germline assignment: CDR1 LNHDA and CDR2 SQIVND (reference sequence). The CDR3 DNA follows: TGTGACAGTAGGTCTCTCACAGGGAGCAATCAGCCCCAGCATTTT. Protein product: CDSRSLTGSNQPQHF.

This clonotype was seen only once. The chain is built from TRBV29-1 and TRBJ2-5, with 7 bases fitting TRBD2. The germline CDR1 and CDR2 sequences are SQVTM and ANQGSEA. The CDR3 has 14 residues. V trimming: 6 bases; J trimming: 13 bases; junction bases outside the gene matches: 20. The CDR3 DNA sequence: TGCAGCGTCTCGACTAGCAGGAGGGAAGAGGCCCCGTACTTC. Translating gives CSVSTSRREEAPYF.

This chain joins TRBV10-3 and TRBJ2-7, with D possibly called TRBD1 or TRBD2 (6 bases each). The V end was cut by 6 bases, the J end by 1 base, with 25 bases between. The germline gives CDR1 ENHRY, CDR2 SYGVKD. There are 18 residues in the CDR3. The CDR3 nucleotides read TGTGCCATCAGCGTGTCCGGCAGGGGACTCCTATCGTCCTACGAGCAGTACTTC. It translates to CAISVSGRGLLSSYEQYF.

Regarding this clonotype: The junction departs from the called germline gene at one end, perhaps through a read error. The chain recombines TRBV6-5 with TRBJ2-1; D is unresolved. This CDR3 has 14 residues. In germline, CDR1 is MNHEY, CDR2 SVGAGI. CDR3 region: CANSYGPGFGGQFF. DNA for the CDR3: TGTGCCAACAGTTACGGGCCGGGCTTCGGTGGTCAGTTCTTC.

Concerning this clonotype itself: Since the CDR3 does not end with the conserved phenylalanine or tryptophan, this likely comes from a read error. The chain is built from TRBV6-4 and TRBJ2-3; D is unresolved. The CDR3 runs 14 residues. V was shortened by 4 bases and J by 6 bases, with 14 bases between the two germline ends. The germline CDR1 and CDR2 sequences are MRHNA and SNTAGT. The CDR3 nucleotides read TGTGCCAGCAGTGCAGAGCCGGGCGCGGATACGCAGTATTTG. Translating gives CASSAEPGADTQYL.

For this clonotype: The junction differs from germline at one of its ends, possibly a read error. The chain uses TRBV11-2 and TRBJ2-1; 10 bases fit TRBD2. Germline assignment: CDR1 SGHAT and CDR2 FQNNGV. CDR3 length equals 16 residues. In nucleotides, the CDR3 is TGTGCCGGCAGCTCCCCGTCTAGCGGGGGCGGCAATGAGCAGCTCTTC. Amino acids: CAGSSPSSGGGNEQLF.

This chain uses TRBV11-2 with TRBJ2-7; tentative D call: TRBD2 (6 bases). The assigned J gene may be wrong: the sequence end matches TRBJ2-1 better. In germline, CDR1 is SGHAT, CDR2 FQNNGV. This CDR3 region has 13 residues. Here the CDR3 DNA reads TGTGCCAGCAGCACGACTAGTGATTACGAGCAGTTCTTC. It specifies CASSTTSDYEQFF.

In regard to this clonotype: The CDR3 ends on some other residue instead of the conserved phenylalanine or tryptophan, so this is likely a read error. No DNA is shown, since the ends of the CDR3 on it are uncertain; the CDR3 is the one TCRdb lists. J is TRBJ2-4 and V is TRBV20-1; the table calls TRBD1, which could not be checked here. The length of the CDR3 is 19 amino acids, counting both ends. Germline assignment: CDR1 DFQATT and CDR2 SNEGSKA (reference sequence). The CDR3 sequence: CSARDPDRVIRKAKNILYL.

To note about this clonotype: The junction and the germline gene differ at one end; a read error may be behind it. The rearrangement joins TRBV29-1 to TRBJ2-7, with D possibly matching TRBD2 (6 bases). Germline values: CDR1 SQVTM, CDR2 ANQGSEA. The CDR3 has 13 residues. The CDR3 nucleotides are TGCAACGTCCAATCTAGCGACTCCTACGGGCAGTACTTC. Protein product: CNVQSSDSYGQYF.

As for this clonotype: The junction and the germline gene differ at one end; a read error may be behind it. The chain carries TRBV28 and TRBJ2-7, with no clear D. CDR1 MDHEN and CDR2 SYDVKM come from the germline V gene. The CDR3 covers 12 residues. CDR3 nucleotide sequence: TGTGCAAGCAGTTTTACAGCCTACGTGCAGTACTTC. It yields the protein CASSFTAYVQYF. Full variable domain (rest looked up from reference TRBV28 and TRBJ2-7): DVKVTQSSRYLVKRTGEKVFLECVQDMDHENMFWYRQDPGLGLRLIYFSYDVKMKEKGDIPEGYSVSREKKERFSLILESASTNQTSMYLCASSFTAYVQYFGPGTRLTVT.

The gene calls are TRBV5-6 and TRBJ1-5, with D possibly matching TRBD1 (5 bases). The germline CDR1 and CDR2 sequences are SGHDT and YYEEEE. V lost 3 bases, J lost 10 bases, and 14 bases lay in between. The CDR3 sequence is 13 residues long. CDR3 sequence reads: CASSSAAGYPQHF. CDR3 sequence (DNA): TGTGCCAGCAGCTCCGCAGCAGGGTATCCCCAGCATTTT.

This chain joins TRBV20-1 and TRBJ2-1, with 7 bases fitting TRBD2. The germline V gene encodes CDR1 DFQATT and CDR2 SNEGSKA (reference sequence). The CDR3 runs 15 residues. Trimming cost V 3 bases and J 7 bases; bases outside gene matches: 12. CDR3: CSASGLDFRFNEQFF. The DNA of the CDR3 is TGCAGTGCTAGCGGACTAGATTTCCGCTTTAATGAGCAGTTCTTC.

In this sample, this clonotype turned up once. The chain has TRBV20-1 and TRBJ1-2; 7 positions agree with TRBD1. Trimming removed 5 bases from V and 8 bases from J; junction bases left unmatched: 14. The CDR3 extends over 14 amino acids. Germline V CDR1 and CDR2: DFQATT, SNEGSKA (reference sequence). The CDR3, as DNA: TGCAGTGCTGAAGACAGGGACGATATGTGGGGCTACACCTTC. The encoded protein is CSAEDRDDMWGYTF.

For this clonotype: This may come from a read error, since a much larger clone is one base off. V is TRBV19 and J is TRBJ2-1; 15 nucleotides align to TRBD2. The CDR3 contains 17 residues. Germline CDR1 is LNHDA and CDR2 is SQIVND (reference sequence). V dropped 1 base and J dropped 12; count of bases not matched to a gene: 10. The CDR3 sequence: CASSIVPGLAGGYGQFF. The CDR3 coding sequence is TGTGCCAGTAGTATAGTTCCGGGACTAGCGGGAGGCTATGGGCAGTTCTTC.

In the case of this clonotype: The missing conserved phenylalanine or tryptophan at the end of this CDR3 makes a read error likely. The chain has TRBV29-1 and TRBJ2-5; perhaps TRBD2 as D (5 bases). The CDR3 has 15 residues. CDR1 SQVTM and CDR2 ANQGSEA come from the germline V gene. CDR3 sequence reads: CSVEEHSRHQETQYL. DNA for the CDR3: TGTAGCGTTGAAGAGCATAGCCGCCACCAAGAGACCCAGTACCTC.

The chain carries TRBV12-3 or TRBV12-4 and TRBJ2-7, with D hard to call. The V end was cut by 2 bases, the J end by 8 bases, with 10 bases between. The CDR3 totals 12 residues. CDR3 nucleotides: TGTGCCAGCAGTTTACAGCCCGCCAAGCAGTACTTC. Its protein is CASSLQPAKQYF.

This clonotype qualifies as medium-sized. The chain couples TRBV29-1 to TRBJ2-2; possible D gene TRBD2, 5 bases. The CDR3 extends over 13 amino acids. The germline gives CDR1 SQVTM, CDR2 ANQGSEA. V lost 6 bases, J lost 0 bases, and 8 bases lay in between. The CDR3 bases are TGCAGCGTCGCGGACTCGAACACCGGGGAGCTGTTTTTT. Its protein product is CSVADSNTGELFF.

J is TRBJ2-7 and V is TRBV21-1; the table's D call, TRBD1, was not checked against the DNA. TRBV21-1 is a recognized pseudogene. The CDR3 length is 14 residues. The CDR3 loop reads CASTGGGYSYEQYF. The CDR3 DNA reads as TGTGCCAGCACCGGAGGGGGATACTCCTACGAGCAGTACTTC.

Details on this clonotype: No conserved phenylalanine or tryptophan is present at the end of the CDR3, so a read error is the likely explanation. The limits of the CDR3 on the DNA are not certain, so only TCRdb's listed CDR3 is given. The chain carries TRBV6-5 and TRBJ2-3. The CDR3 contains 11 residues when both ends are counted. Germline V gene sequence: CDR1 MNHEY, CDR2 SVGAGI. The CDR3 loop reads CASTYGDTRYL.

This clonotype was detected a few times. An end of the junction does not agree with germline; a read error may underlie this. The chain combines TRBV5-1 with TRBJ2-7, with D possibly TRBD1 on 6 matching bases. The CDR3 has 13 residues. CDR1 is SGHRS, CDR2 YFSETQ, per germline. The CDR3 protein is CTSSFGQCYEQYF. For the CDR3, the DNA is TGCACCAGCAGCTTTGGACAGTGCTACGAGCAGTACTTC. The complete variable domain, with remaining parts taken from reference TRBV5-1 and TRBJ2-7, reads KAGVTQTPRYLIKTRGQQVTLSCSPISGHRSVSWYQQTPGQGLQFLFEYFSETQRNKGNFPGRFSGRQFSNSRSEMNVSTLELGDSALYLCTSSFGQCYEQYFGPGTRLTVT.

This clonotype was counted a single time. The junction and the germline gene differ at one end; a read error may be behind it. The chain carries TRBV11-2 and TRBJ2-1; 7 bases align to TRBD2. Per germline, CDR1 SGHAT and CDR2 FQNNGV. There are 15 residues in the CDR3. The CDR3: CARSLAGSSYDEQFF. The CDR3 nucleotides are TGTGCCAGAAGCTTAGCGGGTAGCTCCTACGATGAGCAGTTCTTT.